This T cell receptor beta chain emerged from a study of OX40 agonist ivuxolimab in advanced cancers. TCRdb's table, derived via immunoSEQ multiplex PCR, lists solely in-frame clones and lacks some. The data hold about 53,000 clones, with 79% observed a single time. This CDR3 is 15 amino acids long. Germline CDR1 reads SGHKS; CDR2 reads YYEKEE (reference sequence). V shed 0 bases and J shed 5 bases, with 9 bases lying between them. The J gene is TRBJ1-6, the V gene TRBV5-5; perhaps TRBD1 as D (5 bases). Sequences were derived from CD4+ or CD8+ T cells sorted from blood, sampled in a trial of the OX40 agonist ivuxolimab. The sequence came from an adult with an advanced solid tumor such as melanoma, head and neck, liver or kidney cancer. In nucleotides, the CDR3 is TGTGCCAGCAGCTTGGCCGTGACAGATAATTCACCCCTCCACTTT. Its protein is CASSLAVTDNSPLHF.